These 21 T cell receptor beta chains came from one sample sequenced in a study of blood T cell repertoires in COVID-19. The protocol was immunoSEQ multiplex PCR, while the TCRdb copy is restricted to in-frame clones and leaves out a portion. The sample has 180,000 or so clones; more than 65% are singletons. The sequenced sample consisted of peripheral blood. These receptors all stem from a human donor with acute or convalescent COVID-19. The donor label of this sample is uncertain.

The rearrangement links TRBV2 to TRBJ2-3, with D possibly TRBD2 on 7 matching bases. Germline loops: CDR1 SNHLY, CDR2 FYNNEI. The V gene lost 10 bases and the J gene lost 4 bases, with 18 bases spanning the gap. This CDR3 has 14 residues. CDR3 nucleotide sequence: TGTGCCACAAAGAGGGGGGGCCTTGCAGATACGCAGTATTTT. Translating gives CATKRGGLADTQYF.

The chain uses TRBV6-5 and TRBJ2-1, with D unclear. The CDR3 totals 15 residues. The V and J ends lost 5 bases and 1 base respectively, with 12 bases between them. The germline V gene encodes CDR1 MNHEY and CDR2 SVGAGI. CDR3 in amino acids: CASSPIGRSYNEQFF. The CDR3 nucleotides read TGTGCCAGCAGTCCAATCGGCAGGTCCTACAATGAGCAGTTCTTC.

This chain links TRBV9 with TRBJ2-5, with 15 positions matching TRBD2. CDR1 and CDR2 (germline): SGDLS, YYNGEE. This CDR3 is built from 19 residues. J lost 5 bases, V lost 0 bases, and 11 bases had no gene match. As DNA, the CDR3 is TGTGCCAGCAGCGTAGGCCCTGGGGGGACTAGCGGGAGGTCGGAGACCCAGTACTTC. This encodes CASSVGPGGTSGRSETQYF.

The V and J genes are TRBV19 and TRBJ1-5; D may be TRBD1 (5 bases). Deletions cut 9 bases from V and 2 bases from J, with 11 bases between. The CDR3 has 13 amino acids. The germline V gene has CDR1 LNHDA and CDR2 SQIVND (reference sequence). The CDR3 DNA sequence: TGTGCCAGCGGGGGAGCGCGCAATCAGCCCCAGCATTTT. It is translated as CASGGARNQPQHF.

This chain joins TRBV19 and TRBJ1-5; TRBD1 might be the D (6 bases). CDR3 length equals 14 residues. From germline, CDR1 is LNHDA and CDR2 SQIVND (reference sequence). V shed 4 bases and J shed 2 bases, with 9 bases lying between them. This CDR3 is CASSNAGGNQPQHF. DNA for the CDR3: TGTGCCAGTAGTAACGCAGGGGGCAATCAGCCCCAGCATTTT.

The rearrangement joins TRBV7-3 to TRBJ2-1, with 13 bases matching TRBD2. V dropped 0 bases and J dropped 7; count of bases not matched to a gene: 3. This CDR3 region has 16 residues. Germline CDR1 reads SGHTA; CDR2 reads FQGTGA. CDR3 DNA sequence: TGTGCCAGCAGCTTAACCGGACTAGCGGGAGCAAATGAGCAGTTCTTC. It yields the protein CASSLTGLAGANEQFF.

In this sample, this clone turned up a few times. The V gene is TRBV7-9, the J gene TRBJ1-6; no firm D call. The CDR3 consists of 16 residues. In germline, CDR1 is SEHNR, CDR2 FQNEAQ (reference sequence). V gave up 4 bases and J gave up 5 bases, with 15 bases separating them. The CDR3 reads CASSSPNPVDNSPLHF. The CDR3, as DNA: TGTGCCAGCAGCTCTCCCAACCCGGTCGATAATTCACCCCTCCACTTT.

The CDR3 DNA is TGTGCCAGCAGTGCGCTTCCTACAGGGGATGGGCCGAACGGCTACACCTTC. The encoded protein is CASSALPTGDGPNGYTF. This sequence joins TRBV6-4 and TRBJ1-2; 7 bases are shared with TRBD1. In germline, CDR1 is MRHNA, CDR2 SNTAGT. The CDR3 loop spans 17 amino acids. V lost 4 bases and J lost 8; bases outside the gene matches: 19.

This clone is a singleton in its sample. The chain links TRBV29-1 to TRBJ2-1; D is possibly TRBD2 (5 bases). CDR1 SQVTM and CDR2 ANQGSEA come from the germline V gene. V dropped 7 bases and J dropped 5 bases, with 6 bases sitting between them. There are 10 residues in the CDR3. CDR3 coding DNA: TGCAGCGGAGGGCACAATGAGCAGTTCTTC. Its translation is CSGGHNEQFF.

The chain uses TRBV3-1 (or the pseudogene TRBV3-2) and TRBJ1-2; 9 positions match TRBD1. Losses at the gene ends were 3 bases for V and 7 bases for J; bases not matched to a gene: 12. Germline CDR1 and CDR2: LGHDT and YNNKEL (reference sequence). The CDR3 has 16 residues. The CDR3, as DNA: TGTGCCAGCAGCCATTTCTCGGACAGGGGAGCTAGTGGCTACACCTTC. This encodes CASSHFSDRGASGYTF.

In this sample, this clone turned up once. The rearrangement joins TRBV2 to TRBJ2-3, with D possibly TRBD1 on 5 matching bases. Germline CDR1 SNHLY, CDR2 FYNNEI. Trimming removed 4 bases from V and 1 base from J, with 9 bases in between. This CDR3 comprises 14 residues. CDR3 protein: CASSAGFGTDTQYF. CDR3 DNA: TGTGCCAGCAGTGCAGGGTTCGGCACAGATACGCAGTATTTT.

This chain connects TRBV19 to TRBJ1-2, with 7 bases that match TRBD1. The germline CDR1 and CDR2 sequences are LNHDA and SQIVND (reference sequence). This CDR3 contains 16 residues. V dropped 0 bases and J dropped 7; count of bases not matched to a gene: 11. CDR3 sequence (DNA): TGTGCCAGTAGTATAGACCGGGACAGAGCTATCGGTGGCTACACCTTC. Its protein is CASSIDRDRAIGGYTF.

In nucleotides, the CDR3 is TGTGCCTGGAGTAGGACGGGGGGCTTGGCTAATGAAAAACTGTTTTTT. This encodes CAWSRTGGLANEKLFF. The J gene is TRBJ1-4, the V gene TRBV30; tentative D call: TRBD1 (6 bases). CDR1 and CDR2 (germline): GTSNPN, SVGIG (reference sequence). V shed 2 bases and J shed 3 bases, with 16 bases lying between them. This CDR3 is 16 amino acids long.

This chain connects TRBV30 to TRBJ1-4; 7 bases are a match to TRBD1. Germline CDR1 reads GTSNPN; CDR2 reads SVGIG (reference sequence). This CDR3 has 13 residues. The J segment lost 8 bases and the V segment lost 5 bases, leaving 8 bases of the junction unmatched. The CDR3 region has the DNA TGTGCCTGGGGGAAGGGGGCAAGAGAAAAACTGTTTTTT. Its protein product is CAWGKGAREKLFF.

CDR3 coding DNA: TGTGCCAGCAGTTCCCCCGGGAGCCACAATGAGCAGTTCTTC. It specifies CASSSPGSHNEQFF. The chain couples TRBV28 to TRBJ2-1, with TRBD2 as a possible D gene (6 bases). V lost 4 bases, J lost 5 bases, and 12 bases lay in between. The CDR3 extends over 14 amino acids. From germline, CDR1 is MDHEN and CDR2 SYDVKM.

The chain combines TRBV18 with TRBJ1-1; a weak D match, TRBD1 (6 bases). This CDR3 is built from 14 residues. From germline, CDR1 is KGHSH and CDR2 LQKENI. Trimming cost V 2 bases and J 1 base, with 8 bases left between them. In nucleotides, the CDR3 is TGTGCCAGCTCACCAGGACAGCCGAACACTGAAGCTTTCTTT. Translated: CASSPGQPNTEAFF. Filled out from reference TRBV18 and TRBJ1-1, the complete variable domain reads NAGVMQNPRHLVRRRGQEARLRCSPMKGHSHVYWYRQLPEEGLKFMVYLQKENIIDESGMPKERFSAEFPKEGPSILRIQQVVRGDSAAYFCASSPGQPNTEAFFGQGTRLTVV.

In its sample, this clone was seen a few times. J is TRBJ1-1 and V is TRBV5-1; TRBD1 agrees at 8 bases. Germline CDR1 is SGHRS and CDR2 is YFSETQ. There are 13 residues in the CDR3. V was pared by 4 bases and J by 4 bases, with 3 bases of the junction left unmatched. The CDR3 reads CASSPQGGTEAFF. The CDR3 DNA reads TGCGCCAGCAGCCCACAGGGGGGCACTGAAGCTTTCTTT.

This chain connects TRBV1 to TRBJ1-3. TRBV1 is classified as a pseudogene. This CDR3 region has 13 residues. The CDR3 protein is CTSSQDLGNTIYF. DNA for the CDR3: TGCACCAGCAGCCAAGATCTAGGAAACACCATATATTTT.

J is TRBJ2-7 and V is TRBV7-9, with D perhaps TRBD2 (5 bases). Germline-derived CDR1 and CDR2 are SEHNR and FQNEAQ (reference sequence). CDR3 length: 16 residues. Trimming removed 4 bases at V and 5 bases at J, with 21 bases between. In DNA, the CDR3 is TGTGCCAGCAGCTCCCGGGCCGGGGTTAGTATGGACGAGCAGTACTTC. It codes for CASSSRAGVSMDEQYF.

The gene calls are TRBV5-6 and TRBJ1-2; unclear D gene. The V end lost 3 bases, the J end lost 4 bases, and 10 bases lay between the germline ends. Germline V gene data show CDR1 as SGHDT and CDR2 as YYEEEE. This CDR3 has 13 residues. The CDR3 nucleotides read TGTGCCAGCAGCTCCGGAGGTAGCTATGGCTACACCTTC. Amino acid sequence: CASSSGGSYGYTF.

V usage is TRBV20-1 and J usage is TRBJ1-1, with D hard to call. This CDR3 is built from 11 residues. The germline CDR1 and CDR2 sequences are DFQATT and SNEGSKA (reference sequence). Trimming cost V 0 bases and J 4 bases, with 3 bases left between them. CDR3 DNA sequence: TGCAGTGCTAGAGACCTCACTGAAGCTTTCTTT. This translates into CSARDLTEAFF.